A single sample gave rise to the 24 T cell receptor beta chains below, sequenced in a study of T-cell reconstitution after alpha-beta-depleted transplantation in children. Researchers prepared the TCRbeta library using unique molecular identifiers, the study reports. TCRdb re-called the PCR reads through MiXCR, storing one row per CDR3 protein. This table has 540,000 or so distinct CDR3 sequences, 23% appearing once. The starting material was PBMCs, mostly from graft donor cells, obtained 360 days after TCRalphabeta/CD19-depleted stem cell transplant. Receptors were obtained from a boy younger than two who had a stem cell transplant for acute myeloid leukemia, so the T cells may come from the graft donor.

This clonotype was recorded a few times. CDR3 nucleotide sequence: TGTGCCAGCAGTTCCTGGGATGGGGACAATGAGCAGTTCTTC. This sequence encodes CASSSWDGDNEQFF. The chain links TRBV12-3 or TRBV12-4 to TRBJ2-1; no definite D call. Trimming shortened V by 4 bases and J by 5 bases, and 12 bases separated the two germline ends. The CDR3 has 14 residues.

The chain has TRBV24-1 and TRBJ2-3, with 7 bases aligning to TRBD1. CDR3 length: 13 residues. In germline, CDR1 is KGHDR, CDR2 SFDVKD. Unmatched junction bases numbered 10, after V lost 11 bases and J lost 6 bases. Here the CDR3 DNA reads TGTGCCAGCCGCGAGGGGGCAGGTGATACGCAGTATTTT. Encoded protein: CASREGAGDTQYF.

This clonotype has a handful of counts. The V call is TRBV7-3, the J call TRBJ1-2; 7 bases map to TRBD1. After removal of 0 bases from V and 6 bases from J, the junction contained 4 bases not matched to a gene. Germline V gene lookup returns CDR1 SGHTA and CDR2 FQGTGA. There are 14 residues in the CDR3. This chain's CDR3 is CASSLTRDRDGYTF. The CDR3, as DNA: TGTGCCAGCAGCTTAACGAGGGACAGAGATGGCTACACCTTC. Full variable domain (missing parts from reference TRBV7-3 and TRBJ1-2): GAGVSQTPSNKVTEKGKYVELRCDPISGHTALYWYRQSLGQGPEFLIYFQGTGAADDSGLPNDRFFAVRPEGSVSTLKIQRTERGDSAVYLCASSLTRDRDGYTFGSGTRLTVV.

The chain employs TRBV18 and TRBJ2-3, with no clear D. With 1 base removed from V and 0 bases from J, the gap between germline ends came to 11 bases. This CDR3 is 16 amino acids long. The germline V gene has CDR1 KGHSH and CDR2 LQKENI. The CDR3 sequence: CASSPRTVSSTDTQYF. In nucleotides, the CDR3 is TGTGCCAGCTCACCACGGACGGTTTCTAGCACAGATACGCAGTATTTT.

This clonotype was observed at least ten times. The chain couples TRBV5-1 to TRBJ2-7, with 9 bases fitting TRBD1. The CDR3 spans 16 residues. CDR1 is SGHRS, CDR2 YFSETQ, per germline. V shed 3 bases and J 3 bases; nucleotides not matched to a gene: 10. As DNA, the CDR3 is TGCGCCAGCAGCTCCTCCGGGGACAGGGATAGCTACGAGCAGTACGTC. Protein sequence: CASSSSGDRDSYEQYV.

The chain carries TRBV20-1 and TRBJ2-5; tentative D call: TRBD2 (5 bases). Germline lookup yields CDR1 DFQATT and CDR2 SNEGSKA (reference sequence). This CDR3 is built from 13 residues. V was clipped by 5 bases and J by 13 bases, with 23 bases between them. The CDR3 sequence: CSAYLSAVRRLYF. CDR3 bases: TGCAGTGCTTACCTTTCCGCGGTCCGGAGGTTGTACTTC.

This clonotype was seen a handful of times. The V gene is TRBV24-1, the J gene TRBJ2-2; TRBD1 matches at 12 bases. The CDR3 spans 17 residues. CDR1 and CDR2 (germline): KGHDR, SFDVKD. Losses at the gene ends were 4 bases for V and 5 bases for J; bases not matched to a gene: 7. The CDR3 loop is CATSEGQGAPWTGELFF. The CDR3 nucleotides are TGTGCCACCAGTGAGGGACAGGGGGCGCCTTGGACCGGGGAGCTGTTTTTT.

V and J are TRBV15 and TRBJ2-7; no definite D call. CDR1 is LNHNV and CDR2 is YYDKDF in the germline V gene (reference sequence). V lost 0 bases and J 3 bases, leaving 24 bases between the germline ends. This CDR3 region has 19 residues. As DNA, the CDR3 is TGTGCCACCAGCAGAGATTCTCCCCGTGCCAACCTAACCCTCTACGAGCAGTACGTC. Amino acids: CATSRDSPRANLTLYEQYV.

This clonotype was detected only a few times. J is TRBJ2-5 and V is TRBV2; perhaps TRBD1 as D (5 bases). V gave up 3 bases and J gave up 9 bases, with 17 bases separating them. The CDR3 runs to 14 residues. CDR1 and CDR2 from the germline V gene are SNHLY and FYNNEI. The CDR3 nucleotides read TGTGCCAGCAGTGACCCCTGGGGCGGAAGGGCCCAGTACTTC. This translates into CASSDPWGGRAQYF. Together with reference TRBV2 and TRBJ2-5, the CDR3 gives the full variable domain: EPEVTQTPSHQVTQMGQEVILRCVPISNHLYFYWYRQILGQKVEFLVSFYNNEISEKSEIFDDQFSVERPDGSNFTLKIRSTKLEDSAMYFCASSDPWGGRAQYFGPGTRLLVL.

The table lists this clonotype with many counts. The J gene is TRBJ2-3, the V gene TRBV14; D is perhaps TRBD1 (6 bases). The CDR3 is made up of 11 amino acids. Germline V gene data show CDR1 as SGHDN and CDR2 as FVKESK. The ends were cut back, 5 bases at V and 9 bases at J, with 9 bases in the middle. The CDR3 DNA reads as TGTGCCAGCAGCGCCGGGACAACGCAGTATTTT. This gives the protein CASSAGTTQYF.

Of note for this clonotype: A much larger clone lies one base from this, so it may be a read error. Since the CDR3 does not end with the conserved phenylalanine or tryptophan, this likely comes from a read error. The chain uses TRBV12-3 or TRBV12-4 and TRBJ1-4, with a possible D match to TRBD1 (5 bases). The CDR3 spans 11 residues. Trimming pared 4 bases from V and 8 bases from J, leaving 5 bases between. In DNA form, the CDR3 reads TGTGCCAGCAGTTGGGGGGAAAAACTGTTTTGT. Residues: CASSWGEKLFC.

This clonotype was picked up a small number of times. Here the CDR3 reads CSTRGVTGTEAFF. The CDR3 nucleotides read TGCAGCACCCGAGGGGTTACGGGCACTGAAGCTTTCTTT. The gene calls are TRBV29-1 and TRBJ1-1; D is possibly TRBD1 (5 bases). With 8 bases removed from V and 4 bases from J, the gap between germline ends came to 17 bases. This CDR3 comprises 13 residues. The germline V gene encodes CDR1 SQVTM and CDR2 ANQGSEA. Together with reference TRBV29-1 and TRBJ1-1, the CDR3 gives the full variable domain: SAVISQKPSRDICQRGTSLTIQCQVDSQVTMMFWYRQQPGQSLTLIATANQGSEATYESGFVIDKFPISRPNLTFSTLTVSNMSPEDSSIYLCSTRGVTGTEAFFGQGTRLTVV.

The J gene is TRBJ2-7, the V gene TRBV28, with D tentatively TRBD1 or TRBD2 (5 bases each). Germline assignment: CDR1 MDHEN and CDR2 SYDVKM. This CDR3 comprises 14 residues. V shed 3 bases and J shed 5 bases, with 14 bases lying between them. As DNA, the CDR3 is TGTGCCAGCAGTTTTTTTCGAGGGGCGAACGAGCAGTACGTC. Translation gives CASSFFRGANEQYV.

This clonotype showed up just a few times. At one end the junction does not follow the germline gene, possibly because of a read error. V usage is TRBV7-2 and J usage is TRBJ1-1, with D uncertain. Germline assignment: CDR1 SGHTA and CDR2 FQGNSA. CDR3 length: 16 amino acids. This CDR3 is CASSLAFRGGDTEAFF. CDR3 nucleotides: TGTGCCAGCAGTTTAGCTTTCCGGGGTGGGGACACTGAAGCTTTCTTT.

The chain employs TRBV4-3 and TRBJ1-2; D remains ambiguous. The CDR3 runs to 14 residues. Germline CDR1 is LGHNA and CDR2 is YSLEER. V was cut by 4 bases and J by 2 bases, with 11 bases left in between. The CDR3 DNA follows: TGCGCCAGCAGCCCCCCCGGGGTGAACTATGGCTACACCTTC. This translates into CASSPPGVNYGYTF.

This clonotype was recorded at least ten times. J is TRBJ1-5 and V is TRBV28; D is undetermined. Per germline, CDR1 MDHEN and CDR2 SYDVKM. The CDR3 is 12 residues long. The V gene lost 2 bases and the J gene lost 6 bases, with 5 bases spanning the gap. The CDR3 sequence: CASSLRSQPQHF. CDR3 bases: TGTGCCAGCAGTTTACGCAGTCAGCCCCAGCATTTT.

Remarks on this clonotype: The junction differs from germline at one of its ends, possibly a read error. The chain couples TRBV20-1 to TRBJ2-1; 9 bases are a match to TRBD2. The germline V gene encodes CDR1 DFQATT and CDR2 SNEGSKA (reference sequence). This CDR3 comprises 16 residues. The CDR3 nucleotides read TGCTGTGCTAGAACGCGGGGGGGAGCTTACCCTAGTGAGCAGTTCTTC. Translated, it gives CCARTRGGAYPSEQFF.

This clonotype has at least ten counts. The chain combines TRBV12-3 or TRBV12-4 with TRBJ2-7, with D unresolved. CDR3 length: 12 amino acids. V lost 7 bases to trimming and J lost 3 bases, with 10 bases between them. The CDR3 is CASKEDLYEQYF. For the CDR3, the DNA is TGTGCCAGCAAAGAGGATCTCTACGAGCAGTACTTC.

This clonotype was recorded a few times. The CDR3 region has the DNA TGTGCCAGCTTAGAACAGGGGGCGCAGTCGGCCGGGGAGCTGTTTTTT. This codes for CASLEQGAQSAGELFF. This chain joins TRBV12-3 or TRBV12-4 and TRBJ2-2, with 9 bases matching TRBD1. This CDR3 region has 16 residues. V lost 8 bases and J lost 6; bases outside the gene matches: 13.

The rearrangement links TRBV6-2 or TRBV6-3 to TRBJ2-7; the D is unclear. V lost 6 bases to trimming and J lost 6 bases, with 12 bases between them. The CDR3 is 12 amino acids. Germline V gives CDR1 MNHEY, CDR2 SVGEGT. CDR3 amino acids: CASSKVFPEQYF. The CDR3 DNA is TGTGCCAGCAGCAAGGTTTTCCCCGAGCAGTACTTC.

This clonotype was detected a few times. The chain employs TRBV6-1 and TRBJ2-3, with D possibly matching TRBD1 (7 bases). Germline CDR1 is MNHNS and CDR2 is SASEGT. There are 16 residues in the CDR3. The V end was cut by 4 bases, the J end by 0 bases, with 14 bases between. The CDR3 is CASSALTGTSTDTQYF. The CDR3 DNA reads TGTGCCAGCAGTGCATTGACAGGGACTAGCACAGATACGCAGTATTTT.

This clonotype was observed many times. This chain uses TRBV20-1 with TRBJ1-1, with a tentative D call TRBD1 (5 bases). Germline CDR1 and CDR2: DFQATT and SNEGSKA (reference sequence). Between the trimmed V and J ends, which lost 5 bases and 0 bases, there was a span of 13 bases. CDR3 length equals 14 residues. CDR3 amino acids: CSAALWGMNTEAFF. The CDR3 nucleotides read TGCAGTGCTGCCTTGTGGGGCATGAACACTGAAGCTTTCTTT.

In this sample, this clonotype turned up many times. The chain employs TRBV29-1 and TRBJ1-2, with 7 nucleotides matching TRBD1. Losses at the gene ends were 6 bases for V and 3 bases for J; bases not matched to a gene: 7. The CDR3 covers 13 residues. The germline V gene has CDR1 SQVTM and CDR2 ANQGSEA. The CDR3 here is CSVATGTDYGYTF. DNA for the CDR3: TGCAGCGTCGCTACCGGGACAGACTATGGCTACACCTTC.

The J gene is TRBJ2-1, the V gene TRBV6-1; TRBD2 matches 11 bases. Per germline, CDR1 MNHNS and CDR2 SASEGT. The J segment lost 5 bases and the V segment lost 7 bases, leaving 7 bases of the junction unmatched. The CDR3 contains 15 residues. This chain's CDR3 is CASTSTSGGHNEQFF. Here the CDR3 DNA reads TGTGCCAGCACCTCCACTAGCGGGGGCCACAATGAGCAGTTCTTC.